Listed below are T cell receptor beta chains from one sample, sequenced in a study of blood T cells in healthy people across ages. Using its own MiXCR run on the 5' RACE reads, TCRdb lists one record per CDR3 protein. The table includes about 400,000 distinct CDR3 sequences, about 55% detected once. Material for sequencing was blood. The receptor source for this set is a man in his 60s in good health. Both conserved end residues are part of each CDR3. The D gene is left open where the match is weak. Size is omitted from some rows. Given values are once, few, many or a class for expanded clones.

TRBJ1-4,-,-,TRBV3-1,CACSQWTRDEKLFF,TGTGCCTGCAGCCAATGGACAAGAGATGAAAAACTGTTTTTT
TRBJ1-2,-,TRBD1,TRBV28,CASSVQGAFYGYTF,TGTGCCAGCAGTGTACAGGGGGCGTTCTATGGCTACACCTTC
TRBJ1-2,-,-,TRBV5-1,CASSLNSPNYGYTF,TGCGCCAGCAGCTTGAACAGCCCTAACTATGGCTACACCTTC
TRBJ2-3,few,-,TRBV27,CASSLVGQSTDTQYF,TGTGCCAGCAGTTTAGTCGGACAGAGCACAGATACGCAGTATTTT
TRBJ2-5,once,-,TRBV2,CASKGGGKTQYF,TGTGCCAGCAAGGGAGGAGGGAAGACCCAGTACTTC
TRBJ2-1,few,TRBD2,TRBV30,CAWSRAGGASEQFF,TGTGCCTGGAGTCGAGCGGGAGGGGCTAGTGAGCAGTTCTTC
TRBJ2-3,many,-,TRBV7-2,CASSLAGHVTDTQYF,TGTGCCAGCAGCTTAGCGGGACATGTCACAGATACGCAGTATTTT
TRBJ2-1,few,-,TRBV4-2,CASSQDRASLNEQFF,TGTGCCAGCAGCCAAGATAGAGCGTCCCTCAATGAGCAGTTCTTC
TRBJ2-3,-,TRBD2,TRBV3-1,CASRDERGVTDTQYF,TGTGCCAGCAGGGACGAGCGGGGGGTCACAGATACGCAGTATTTT
TRBJ2-3,-,-,TRBV2,CASSEMVQVRTDTQYF,TGTGCCAGCAGTGAAATGGTCCAGGTTCGCACAGATACGCAGTATTTT
TRBJ2-5,-,-,TRBV12-3/TRBV12-4,CASSFRSQPGETQYF,TGTGCCAGCAGTTTCCGGTCACAGCCCGGGGAGACCCAGTACTTC
TRBJ1-4,-,-,TRBV20-1,CSARDSEETNEKLFF,TGCAGTGCTAGAGACAGTGAAGAAACTAATGAAAAACTGTTTTTT
TRBJ2-3,once,-,TRBV29-1,CSKTGADTQYF,TGCAGTAAAACAGGTGCGGATACGCAGTATTTT
TRBJ1-6,few,-,TRBV28,CASSLPYNSPLHF,TGTGCCAGCAGTTTGCCCTATAATTCACCCCTCCACTTT
TRBJ2-3,many,TRBD2,TRBV6-5,CASSPSGDTQYF,TGTGCCAGCAGTCCTAGCGGAGATACGCAGTATTTT
TRBJ2-1,once,-,TRBV7-2,CASTAGGKYNEQFF,TGTGCCAGCACCGCCGGGGGAAAATACAATGAGCAGTTCTTC